The 29 T cell receptor beta chains below all came from one sample that was sequenced in a study of T cell responses to AZD1222 COVID-19 vaccine. Using immunoSEQ multiplex PCR, the repertoire was profiled, and TCRdb retains in-frame clones only, with some absent. The data hold about 110,000 clones, with roughly 88% observed a single time. Sequenced here: peripheral blood, sampled 28 days after the second AZD1222 dose. These receptors came from an adult who received the AZD1222 COVID-19 vaccine.

V gene TRBV5-4 combines with J gene TRBJ2-7; D possibly corresponds to TRBD1 (6 bases). Trimming shortened V by 2 bases and J by 2 bases, and 11 bases separated the two germline ends. The CDR3 has 14 residues. Germline-derived CDR1 and CDR2 are SGHNT and YYREEE (reference sequence). The CDR3 DNA reads TGTGCCAGCAGCTTCGGGTCAGGGGCCTACGAGCAGTACTTC. This sequence encodes CASSFGSGAYEQYF.

This sequence joins TRBV2 and TRBJ1-2; the D gene is possibly TRBD1 (6 bases). Germline V gene sequence: CDR1 SNHLY, CDR2 FYNNEI. This CDR3 contains 14 residues. Trimming removed 6 bases at V and 1 base at J, with 12 bases between. The CDR3 loop is CASREKGGNYGYTF. The CDR3 nucleotides are TGTGCCAGCAGGGAGAAGGGGGGTAACTATGGCTACACCTTC.

The chain joins TRBV19 to TRBJ1-2, with D possibly TRBD1 on 5 matching bases. Deletions cut 7 bases from V and 3 bases from J, with 15 bases between. Germline values: CDR1 LNHDA, CDR2 SQIVND (reference sequence). The CDR3 runs 14 residues. The CDR3 sequence: CASKPGRTDYGYTF. CDR3 sequence (DNA): TGTGCCAGTAAACCAGGGCGGACGGACTATGGCTACACCTTC.

The CDR3 loop reads CASSLEGYTF. The CDR3 coding sequence is TGTGCCAGCAGTTTGGAAGGCTACACCTTC. V and J are TRBV27 and TRBJ1-2; D gene ambiguous. This CDR3 comprises 10 residues. V lost 3 bases to trimming and J lost 8 bases, with 4 bases between them. Germline V gene sequence: CDR1 MNHEY, CDR2 SMNVEV (reference sequence).

This chain connects TRBV7-9 to TRBJ1-1, with D perhaps TRBD1 (6 bases). Germline values: CDR1 SEHNR, CDR2 FQNEAQ (reference sequence). The CDR3 covers 14 residues. V gave up 6 bases and J gave up 6 bases, with 17 bases separating them. CDR3 residues: CASRHNTGFAEAFF. The CDR3 DNA is TGTGCCAGCAGACACAACACAGGGTTCGCTGAAGCTTTCTTT.

This sequence joins TRBV2 and TRBJ2-1, with D possibly being TRBD1 or TRBD2 (6 bases each). The CDR3 loop spans 18 amino acids. The V end lost 4 bases, the J end lost 3 bases, and 22 bases lay between the germline ends. Looked up from germline, CDR1 is SNHLY and CDR2 is FYNNEI. The DNA of the CDR3 is TGTGCCAGCAGTGCACCCTACAGAAAAGGAGGGGGCTACAATGAGCAGTTCTTC. Its translation: CASSAPYRKGGGYNEQFF. Full variable domain (remainder filled in from reference TRBV2 and TRBJ2-1): EPEVTQTPSHQVTQMGQEVILRCVPISNHLYFYWYRQILGQKVEFLVSFYNNEISEKSEIFDDQFSVERPDGSNFTLKIRSTKLEDSAMYFCASSAPYRKGGGYNEQFFGPGTRLTVL.

This chain joins TRBV5-1 and TRBJ1-1; unclear D gene. From germline, CDR1 is SGHRS and CDR2 YFSETQ. CDR3 size: 14 residues. The V gene lost 4 bases and the J gene lost 1 base, with 11 bases spanning the gap. CDR3 sequence (DNA): TGCGCCAGCAGCGAGGTTGGAGGGAACACTGAAGCTTTCTTT. Translating it yields CASSEVGGNTEAFF.

J is TRBJ2-7 and V is TRBV18; D is unresolved. Trimming cost V 0 bases and J 6 bases, with 15 bases left between them. The CDR3 has 15 residues. Germline loops: CDR1 KGHSH, CDR2 LQKENI. CDR3 in amino acids: CASSPPRSQYGEQYF. CDR3 DNA: TGTGCCAGCTCACCACCCCGGAGTCAATATGGCGAGCAGTACTTC.

V and J are TRBV18 and TRBJ2-1; TRBD2 agrees at 11 bases. CDR1 and CDR2 from the germline V gene are KGHSH and LQKENI. V gave up 5 bases and J gave up 2 bases; unmatched junction bases: 5. This CDR3 region has 16 residues. DNA of the CDR3: TGTGCCAGCTCAACAGGGACTAGCGGTCCCTACAATGAGCAGTTCTTC. As protein: CASSTGTSGPYNEQFF.

The genes are TRBV25-1 and TRBJ2-3, with a weak D call TRBD2 (5 bases). The CDR3 contains 14 residues. The germline gives CDR1 MGHDK, CDR2 SYGVNS. The V and J ends lost 8 bases and 6 bases respectively, with 18 bases between them. CDR3 sequence (DNA): TGTGCCAGCGGGCCACGAATAGGACTTGATACGCAGTATTTT. Amino acids: CASGPRIGLDTQYF.

This clone is a singleton in its sample. The V gene is TRBV6-2 or TRBV6-3, the J gene TRBJ1-5; D not resolved. Germline-derived CDR1 and CDR2 are MNHEY and SVGEGT. This CDR3 contains 12 residues. Trimming stripped 4 bases from V and 6 bases from J, with 7 bases between. The CDR3 loop reads CASSSPPQPQHF. CDR3 coding DNA: TGTGCCAGCAGTTCCCCCCCTCAGCCCCAGCATTTT.

The chain carries TRBV7-8 and TRBJ2-7; D gene unclear. Germline CDR1 and CDR2: SGHVS and FQNEAQ. This CDR3 contains 12 residues. V was clipped by 5 bases and J by 3 bases, with 8 bases between them. Written as DNA, the CDR3 is TGTGCCAGCAGCCGAACAGTCTACGAGCAGTACTTC. Encoded protein: CASSRTVYEQYF.

The CDR3 sequence is CASSPGRETQYF. In DNA form, the CDR3 reads TGTGCCAGCTCACCGGGGAGGGAGACCCAGTACTTC. The chain uses TRBV18 and TRBJ2-5, with D possibly being TRBD2 (6 bases). The germline CDR1 and CDR2 sequences are KGHSH and LQKENI. The V end lost 3 bases, the J end lost 5 bases, and 7 bases lay between the germline ends. The CDR3 runs to 12 residues.

This chain joins TRBV12-3 or TRBV12-4 and TRBJ2-5, with TRBD2 matching over 9 bases. This CDR3 is 11 amino acids long. J lost 5 bases, V lost 9 bases, and 1 base had no gene match. CDR3 DNA sequence: TGTGCCAGTGCGGGGGGGGAGACCCAGTACTTC. This translates into CASAGGETQYF.

The V call is TRBV6-1, the J call TRBJ1-1; no clear D gene. The CDR3 covers 13 residues. CDR1 is MNHNS and CDR2 is SASEGT in the germline V gene. V dropped 1 base and J dropped 5 bases, with 8 bases sitting between them. CDR3 DNA sequence: TGTGCCAGCAGTGAAGTGTCGGGGACTGAAGCTTTCTTT. Translated, it gives CASSEVSGTEAFF.

The chain carries TRBV18 and TRBJ1-6; 7 positions match TRBD1. V dropped 3 bases and J dropped 3; count of bases not matched to a gene: 8. CDR1 is KGHSH and CDR2 is LQKENI in the germline V gene. The CDR3 has 17 amino acids. The CDR3 region is CASSPVPGQLYNSPLHF. CDR3 DNA: TGTGCCAGCTCACCTGTTCCGGGACAGCTCTATAATTCACCCCTCCACTTT.

This clone was detected once. V gene TRBV18 combines with J gene TRBJ2-7, with TRBD1 as a possible D gene (5 bases). The CDR3 extends over 14 amino acids. The V gene lost 0 bases and the J gene lost 3 bases, with 9 bases spanning the gap. The germline CDR1 and CDR2 sequences are KGHSH and LQKENI. CDR3 loop: CASSPPSRDYEQYF. The DNA of the CDR3 is TGTGCCAGCTCACCACCTTCCAGGGACTACGAGCAGTACTTC.

CDR3 sequence reads: CASRIGAGGSNQPQHF. For the CDR3, the DNA is TGTGCCAGCAGGATCGGGGCAGGGGGGAGCAATCAGCCCCAGCATTTT. The chain uses TRBV27 and TRBJ1-5, with 7 nucleotides matching TRBD1. The ends lost 6 bases at V and 1 base at J; junction bases unmatched: 9. Per the germline V gene, CDR1 is MNHEY and CDR2 is SMNVEV (reference sequence). The length of the CDR3 is 16 residues.

J is TRBJ2-7 and V is TRBV18; possible D gene TRBD1, 7 bases. CDR3 length equals 17 residues. Trimming pared 3 bases from V and 0 bases from J, leaving 18 bases between. The V gene's germline CDR1 is KGHSH and CDR2 LQKENI. The CDR3 region is CASSPGGRGTASYEQYF. Written as DNA, the CDR3 is TGTGCCAGCTCACCCGGGGGTCGGGGGACAGCCTCCTACGAGCAGTACTTC.

This clone was observed a handful of times. The chain carries TRBV2 and TRBJ1-2, with D hard to call. The CDR3 is made up of 11 amino acids. Trimming pared 8 bases from V and 2 bases from J, leaving 6 bases between. CDR1 and CDR2 (germline): SNHLY, FYNNEI. The CDR3 here is CASSLNYGYTF. The CDR3 DNA is TGTGCCAGCTCACTGAACTATGGCTACACCTTC.

The chain uses TRBV12-3 or TRBV12-4 and TRBJ1-2; TRBD1 matches 7 bases. The CDR3 sequence is 11 residues long. V shed 6 bases and J 7 bases; nucleotides not matched to a gene: 2. The CDR3 nucleotides are TGTGCCAGCAGGAGACAGGGTGGCTACACCTTC. It is translated as CASRRQGGYTF.

This clone was counted a single time. The chain combines TRBV25-1 with TRBJ1-3; 7 bases match TRBD1. J was trimmed by 0 bases and V by 4 bases; bases with no gene match: 9. This CDR3 has 17 residues. Looked up from germline, CDR1 is MGHDK and CDR2 is SYGVNS. CDR3 bases: TGTGCCAGCAGTGGAGGACCGGGACAGAACTCTGGAAACACCATATATTTT. This sequence encodes CASSGGPGQNSGNTIYF.

CDR3 loop: CASSSFSGTDTQYF. The CDR3 DNA follows: TGTGCCAGCAGCTCCTTTTCCGGGACAGATACGCAGTATTTT. The chain joins TRBV9 to TRBJ2-3; no clear D gene. Trimming removed 4 bases at V and 3 bases at J, with 12 bases between. Germline values: CDR1 SGDLS, CDR2 YYNGEE. The CDR3 is made up of 14 amino acids.

The chain has TRBV30 and TRBJ1-5; 7 bases are a match to TRBD1. V dropped 7 bases and J dropped 6; count of bases not matched to a gene: 9. This CDR3 is 13 amino acids long. Germline-derived CDR1 and CDR2 are GTSNPN and SVGIG (reference sequence). CDR3 DNA: TGTGCCTCCGCCGACAGGGTAGGTCAGCCCCAGCATTTT. Translating gives CASADRVGQPQHF.

This clone was counted between two and nine times. The chain has TRBV9 and TRBJ1-3, with D unclear. CDR3 length equals 15 residues. V was pared by 0 bases and J by 14 bases, with 21 bases between. Germline V gene data show CDR1 as SGDLS and CDR2 as YYNGEE. The CDR3 here is CASSVGSSRKQAVYF. Here the CDR3 DNA reads TGTGCCAGCAGCGTAGGGTCAAGCAGAAAGCAGGCCGTATATTTT.

This rearrangement joins TRBV5-1 to TRBJ2-3; 9 nucleotides agree with TRBD2. Germline lookup yields CDR1 SGHRS and CDR2 YFSETQ. The CDR3 has 15 residues. The J segment lost 3 bases and the V segment lost 7 bases, leaving 9 bases of the junction unmatched. In nucleotides, the CDR3 is TGCGCCAGCCATTTCGCTAGCGGGGAGACAGATACGCAGTATTTT. This encodes CASHFASGETDTQYF.

This chain joins TRBV2 and TRBJ2-7, with D possibly matching TRBD2 (5 bases). The V and J ends lost 6 bases and 0 bases respectively, with 9 bases between them. The CDR3 runs 13 residues. The V gene's germline CDR1 is SNHLY and CDR2 FYNNEI. The CDR3 reads CASRDFSSYEQYF. CDR3 sequence (DNA): TGTGCCAGCAGGGACTTCAGCTCCTACGAGCAGTACTTC.

The CDR3 region is CASSQRGTRANYGYTF. CDR3 coding DNA: TGTGCCAGCAGCCAAAGGGGGACCAGGGCGAACTATGGCTACACCTTC. V is TRBV3-1 (or the pseudogene TRBV3-2) and J is TRBJ1-2; D is possibly TRBD1 (6 bases). This CDR3 contains 16 residues. Germline V lookup: CDR1 LGHDT, CDR2 YNNKEL (reference sequence). Trimming removed 2 bases from V and 2 bases from J, with 15 bases in between.

The V call is TRBV7-8, the J call TRBJ2-5; 10 nucleotides agree with TRBD2. Germline CDR1 and CDR2: SGHVS and FQNEAQ. V trimming: 5 bases; J trimming: 4 bases; junction bases outside the gene matches: 10. The CDR3 extends over 16 amino acids. The CDR3 sequence: CASSPGVVAGGETQYF. CDR3 DNA: TGTGCCAGCAGCCCTGGGGTGGTAGCGGGGGGAGAGACCCAGTACTTC.